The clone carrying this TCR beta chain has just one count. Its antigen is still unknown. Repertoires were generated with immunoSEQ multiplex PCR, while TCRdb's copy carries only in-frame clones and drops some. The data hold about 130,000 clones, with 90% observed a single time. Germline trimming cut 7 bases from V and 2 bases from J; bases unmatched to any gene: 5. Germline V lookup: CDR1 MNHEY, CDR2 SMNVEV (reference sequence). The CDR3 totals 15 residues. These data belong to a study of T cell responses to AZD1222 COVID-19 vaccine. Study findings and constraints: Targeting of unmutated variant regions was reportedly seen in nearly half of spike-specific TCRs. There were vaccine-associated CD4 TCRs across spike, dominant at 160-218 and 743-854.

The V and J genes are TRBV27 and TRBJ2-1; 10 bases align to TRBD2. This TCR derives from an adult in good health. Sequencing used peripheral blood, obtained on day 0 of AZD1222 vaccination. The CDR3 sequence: CASTVAGGPYNEQFF. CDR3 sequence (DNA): TGTGCCAGCACCGTAGCGGGGGGCCCCTACAATGAGCAGTTCTTC.